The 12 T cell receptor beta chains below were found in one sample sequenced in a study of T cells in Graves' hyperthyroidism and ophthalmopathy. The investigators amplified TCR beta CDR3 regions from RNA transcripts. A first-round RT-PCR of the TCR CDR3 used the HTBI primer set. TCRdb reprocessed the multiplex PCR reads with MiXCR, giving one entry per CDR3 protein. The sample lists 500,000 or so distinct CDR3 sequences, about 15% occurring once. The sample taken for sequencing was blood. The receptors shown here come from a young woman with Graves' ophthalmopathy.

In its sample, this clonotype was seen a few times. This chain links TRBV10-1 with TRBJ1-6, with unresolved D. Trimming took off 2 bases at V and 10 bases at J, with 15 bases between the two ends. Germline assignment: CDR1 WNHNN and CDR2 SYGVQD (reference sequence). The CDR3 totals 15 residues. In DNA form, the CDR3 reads TGCGCCAGCAGTGAGACCATGGGCCAAGGATCACCCCTCCACTTT. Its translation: CASSETMGQGSPLHF.

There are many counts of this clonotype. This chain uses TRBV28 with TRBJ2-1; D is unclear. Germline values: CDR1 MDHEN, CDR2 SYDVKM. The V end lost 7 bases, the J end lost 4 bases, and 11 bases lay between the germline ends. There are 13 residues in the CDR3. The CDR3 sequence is CASNLDRYNEQFF. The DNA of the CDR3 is TGTGCCAGCAACCTTGACCGTTACAATGAGCAGTTCTTC.

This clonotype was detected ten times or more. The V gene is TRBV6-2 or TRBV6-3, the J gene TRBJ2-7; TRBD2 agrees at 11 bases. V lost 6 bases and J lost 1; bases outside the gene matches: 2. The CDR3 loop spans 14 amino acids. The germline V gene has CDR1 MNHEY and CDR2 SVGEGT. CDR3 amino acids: CASRASGRSYEQYF. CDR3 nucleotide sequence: TGTGCCAGCAGAGCTAGCGGGAGGTCCTACGAGCAGTACTTC.

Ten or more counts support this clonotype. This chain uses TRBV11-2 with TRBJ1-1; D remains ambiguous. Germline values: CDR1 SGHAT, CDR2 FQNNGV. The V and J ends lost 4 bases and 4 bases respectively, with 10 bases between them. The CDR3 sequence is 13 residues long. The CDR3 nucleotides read TGTGCCAGCAGCTACTCTGCGGGCACTGAAGCTTTCTTT. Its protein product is CASSYSAGTEAFF.

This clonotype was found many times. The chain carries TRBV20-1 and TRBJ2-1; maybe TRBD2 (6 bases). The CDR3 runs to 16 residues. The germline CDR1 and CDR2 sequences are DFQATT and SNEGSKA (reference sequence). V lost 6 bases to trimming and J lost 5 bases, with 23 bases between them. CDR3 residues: CSAERGGERRDNEQFF. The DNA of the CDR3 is TGCAGTGCCGAAAGAGGAGGGGAGCGGAGGGACAATGAGCAGTTCTTC.

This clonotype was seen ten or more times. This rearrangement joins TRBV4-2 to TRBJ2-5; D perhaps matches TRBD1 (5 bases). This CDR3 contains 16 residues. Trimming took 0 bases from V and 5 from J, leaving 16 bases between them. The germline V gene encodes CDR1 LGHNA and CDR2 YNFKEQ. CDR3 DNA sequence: TGTGCCAGCAGCCAAGATCGGGCAGGGATAGGGGAGACCCAGTACTTC. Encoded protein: CASSQDRAGIGETQYF.

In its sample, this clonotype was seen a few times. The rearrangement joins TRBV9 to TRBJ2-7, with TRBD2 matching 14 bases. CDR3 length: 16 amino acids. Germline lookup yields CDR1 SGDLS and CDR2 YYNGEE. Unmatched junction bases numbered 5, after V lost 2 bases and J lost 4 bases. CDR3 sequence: CASSVVGTSGRYEQYF. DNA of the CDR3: TGTGCCAGCAGCGTCGTCGGGACTAGCGGGAGATACGAGCAGTACTTC. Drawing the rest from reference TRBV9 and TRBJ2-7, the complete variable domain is DSGVTQTPKHLITATGQRVTLRCSPRSGDLSVYWYQQSLDQGLQFLIQYYNGEERAKGNILERFSAQQFPDLHSELNLSSLELGDSALYFCASSVVGTSGRYEQYFGPGTRLTVT.

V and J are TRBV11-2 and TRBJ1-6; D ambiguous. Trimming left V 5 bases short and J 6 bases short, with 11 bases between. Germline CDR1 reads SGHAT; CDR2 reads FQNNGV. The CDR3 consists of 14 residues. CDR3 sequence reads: CASSAREGNSPLHF. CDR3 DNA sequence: TGTGCCAGCAGCGCCCGGGAGGGTAATTCACCCCTCCACTTT.

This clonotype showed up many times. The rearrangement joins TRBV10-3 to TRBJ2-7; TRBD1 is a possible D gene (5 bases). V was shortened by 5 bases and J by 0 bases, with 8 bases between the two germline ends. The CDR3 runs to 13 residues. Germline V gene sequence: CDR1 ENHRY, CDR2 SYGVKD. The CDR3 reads CAISRTLSYEQYF. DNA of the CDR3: TGTGCCATCAGTCGGACACTCTCCTACGAGCAGTACTTC.

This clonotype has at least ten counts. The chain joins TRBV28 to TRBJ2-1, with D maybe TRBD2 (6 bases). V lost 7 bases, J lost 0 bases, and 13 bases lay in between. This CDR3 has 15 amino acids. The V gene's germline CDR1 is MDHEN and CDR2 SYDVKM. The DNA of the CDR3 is TGTGCCAGCACCCCGGAGGGCTTCTCCTACAATGAGCAGTTCTTC. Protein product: CASTPEGFSYNEQFF. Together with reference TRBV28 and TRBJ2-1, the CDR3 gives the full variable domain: DVKVTQSSRYLVKRTGEKVFLECVQDMDHENMFWYRQDPGLGLRLIYFSYDVKMKEKGDIPEGYSVSREKKERFSLILESASTNQTSMYLCASTPEGFSYNEQFFGPGTRLTVL.

CDR3 sequence: CASSDPGGRGTDTQYF. The CDR3 DNA reads as TGCGCCAGCAGCGATCCAGGGGGCCGCGGCACAGATACGCAGTATTTT. The rearrangement joins TRBV4-3 to TRBJ2-3; 8 bases line up with TRBD1. The CDR3 contains 16 residues. V gave up 5 bases and J gave up 1 base; unmatched junction bases: 8. CDR1 is LGHNA and CDR2 is YSLEER in the germline V gene.

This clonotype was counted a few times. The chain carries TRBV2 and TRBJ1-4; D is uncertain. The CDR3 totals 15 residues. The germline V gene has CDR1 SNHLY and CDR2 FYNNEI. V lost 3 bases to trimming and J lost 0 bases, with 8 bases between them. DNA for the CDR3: TGTGCCAGCAGTGACGGCTTTCCAACTAATGAAAAACTGTTTTTT. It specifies CASSDGFPTNEKLFF.